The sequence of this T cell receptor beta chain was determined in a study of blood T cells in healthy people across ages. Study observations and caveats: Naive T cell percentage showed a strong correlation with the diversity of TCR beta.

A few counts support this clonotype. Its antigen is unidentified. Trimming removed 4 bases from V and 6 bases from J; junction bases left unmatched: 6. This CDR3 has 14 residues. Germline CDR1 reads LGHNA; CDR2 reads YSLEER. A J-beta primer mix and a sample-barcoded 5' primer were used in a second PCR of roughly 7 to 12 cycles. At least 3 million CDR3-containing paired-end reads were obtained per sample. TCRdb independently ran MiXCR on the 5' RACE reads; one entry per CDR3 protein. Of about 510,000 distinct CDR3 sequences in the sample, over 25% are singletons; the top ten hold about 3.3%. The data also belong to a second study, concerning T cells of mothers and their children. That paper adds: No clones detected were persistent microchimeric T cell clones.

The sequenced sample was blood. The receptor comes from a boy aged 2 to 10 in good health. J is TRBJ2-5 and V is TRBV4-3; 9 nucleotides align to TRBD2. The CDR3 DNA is TGCGCCAGCAGCCCCGGGACTAGCCTACAGACCCAGTACTTC. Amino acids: CASSPGTSLQTQYF.